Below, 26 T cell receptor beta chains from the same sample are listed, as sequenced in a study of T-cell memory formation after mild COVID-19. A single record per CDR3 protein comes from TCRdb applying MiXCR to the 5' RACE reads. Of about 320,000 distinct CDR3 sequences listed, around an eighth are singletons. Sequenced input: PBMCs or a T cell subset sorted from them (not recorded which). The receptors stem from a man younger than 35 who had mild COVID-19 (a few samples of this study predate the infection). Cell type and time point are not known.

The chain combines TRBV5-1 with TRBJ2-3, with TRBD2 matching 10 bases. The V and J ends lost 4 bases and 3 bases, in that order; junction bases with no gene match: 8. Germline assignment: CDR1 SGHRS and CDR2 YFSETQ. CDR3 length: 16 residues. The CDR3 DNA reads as TGCGCCAGCAGCACAGAGCGGGGGGGAGTGACAGATACGCAGTATTTT. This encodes CASSTERGGVTDTQYF.

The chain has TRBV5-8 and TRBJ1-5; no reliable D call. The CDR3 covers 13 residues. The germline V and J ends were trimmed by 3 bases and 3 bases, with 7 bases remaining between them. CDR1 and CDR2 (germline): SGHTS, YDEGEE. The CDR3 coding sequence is TGTGCCAGCAGCTGGGAAAACAATCAGCCCCAGCATTTT. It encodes CASSWENNQPQHF.

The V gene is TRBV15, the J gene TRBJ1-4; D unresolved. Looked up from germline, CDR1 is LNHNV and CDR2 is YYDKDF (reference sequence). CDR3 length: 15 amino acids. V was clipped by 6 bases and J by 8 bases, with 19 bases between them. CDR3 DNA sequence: TGTGCCACCAGTACTCATGCGGGCCTGGAAGAAAAACTGTTTTTT. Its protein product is CATSTHAGLEEKLFF.

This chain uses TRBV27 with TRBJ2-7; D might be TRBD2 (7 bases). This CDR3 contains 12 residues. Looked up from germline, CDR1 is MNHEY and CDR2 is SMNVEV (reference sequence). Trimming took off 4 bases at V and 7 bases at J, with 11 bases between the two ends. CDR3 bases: TGTGCCAGCAGTTGGGGGGGGCGAGAGCAGTACTTC. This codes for CASSWGGREQYF.

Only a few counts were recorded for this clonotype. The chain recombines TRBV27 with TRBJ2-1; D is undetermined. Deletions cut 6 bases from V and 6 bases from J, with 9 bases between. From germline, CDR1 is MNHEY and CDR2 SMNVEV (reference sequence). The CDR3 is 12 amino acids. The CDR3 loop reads CASSKSVNEQFF. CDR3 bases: TGTGCCAGCAGCAAGTCAGTCAATGAGCAGTTCTTC.

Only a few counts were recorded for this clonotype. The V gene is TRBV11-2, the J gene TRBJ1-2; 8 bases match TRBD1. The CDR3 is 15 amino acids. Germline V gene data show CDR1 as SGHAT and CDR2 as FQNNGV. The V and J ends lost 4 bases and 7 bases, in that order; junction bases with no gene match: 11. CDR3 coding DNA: TGTGCCAGCAGCTCAACTCATTCCAGGGGGCCTGGCTACACCTTC. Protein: CASSSTHSRGPGYTF. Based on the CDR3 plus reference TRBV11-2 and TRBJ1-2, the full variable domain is EAGVAQSPRYKIIEKRQSVAFWCNPISGHATLYWYQQILGQGPKLLIQFQNNGVVDDSQLPKDRFSAERLKGVDSTLKIQPAKLEDSAVYLCASSSTHSRGPGYTFGSGTRLTVV.

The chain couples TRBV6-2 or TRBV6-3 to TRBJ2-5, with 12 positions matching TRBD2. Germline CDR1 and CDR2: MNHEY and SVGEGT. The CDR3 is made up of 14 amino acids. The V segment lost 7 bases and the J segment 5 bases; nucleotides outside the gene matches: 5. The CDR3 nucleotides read TGTGCCAGCAAATCTAGCGGGGGGGCGGAGACCCAGTACTTC. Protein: CASKSSGGAETQYF.

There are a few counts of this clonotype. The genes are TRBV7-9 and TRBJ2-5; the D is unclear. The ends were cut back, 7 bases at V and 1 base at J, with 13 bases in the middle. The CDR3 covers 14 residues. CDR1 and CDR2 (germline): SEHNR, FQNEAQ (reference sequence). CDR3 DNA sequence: TGTGCCAGCACCCCCCCGAGCCTCCAAGAGACCCAGTACTTC. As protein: CASTPPSLQETQYF.

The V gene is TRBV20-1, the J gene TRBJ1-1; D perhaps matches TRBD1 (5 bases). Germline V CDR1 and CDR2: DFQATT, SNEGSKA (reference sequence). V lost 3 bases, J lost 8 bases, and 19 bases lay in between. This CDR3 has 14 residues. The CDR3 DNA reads TGCAGTGCTAGCCCCCCCGGTGGGGGGAGGGAAGCTTTCTTT. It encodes CSASPPGGGREAFF.

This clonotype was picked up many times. DNA of the CDR3: TGTGCCACCAGCACCCGACTTGGTAGCGGGCACACAGATACGCAGTATTTT. Translation: CATSTRLGSGHTDTQYF. J is TRBJ2-3 and V is TRBV15, with 7 bases fitting TRBD2. J was trimmed by 2 bases and V by 4 bases; bases with no gene match: 12. The CDR3 totals 17 residues. The germline gives CDR1 LNHNV, CDR2 YYDKDF (reference sequence).

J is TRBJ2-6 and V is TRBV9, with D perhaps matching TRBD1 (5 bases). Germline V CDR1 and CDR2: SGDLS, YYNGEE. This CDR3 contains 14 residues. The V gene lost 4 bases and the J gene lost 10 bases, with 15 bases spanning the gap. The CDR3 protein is CASSPPGRVNVLTF. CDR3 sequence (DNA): TGTGCCAGCAGCCCTCCTGGCAGGGTGAACGTCCTGACTTTC. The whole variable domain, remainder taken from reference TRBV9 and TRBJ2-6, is DSGVTQTPKHLITATGQRVTLRCSPRSGDLSVYWYQQSLDQGLQFLIQYYNGEERAKGNILERFSAQQFPDLHSELNLSSLELGDSALYFCASSPPGRVNVLTFGAGSRLTVL.

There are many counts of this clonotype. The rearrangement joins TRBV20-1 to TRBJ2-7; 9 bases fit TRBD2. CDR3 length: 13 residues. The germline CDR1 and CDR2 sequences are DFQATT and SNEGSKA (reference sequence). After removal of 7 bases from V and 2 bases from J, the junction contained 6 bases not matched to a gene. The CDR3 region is CSGASGDPYEQYF. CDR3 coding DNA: TGCAGTGGGGCTAGCGGGGACCCCTACGAGCAGTACTTC.

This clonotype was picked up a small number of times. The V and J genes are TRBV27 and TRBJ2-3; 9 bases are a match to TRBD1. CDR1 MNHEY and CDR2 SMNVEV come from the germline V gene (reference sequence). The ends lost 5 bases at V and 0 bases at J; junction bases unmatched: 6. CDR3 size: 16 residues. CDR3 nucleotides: TGTGCCAGCAGTCCCTCCGGGACAGGGAGCACAGATACGCAGTATTTT. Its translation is CASSPSGTGSTDTQYF.

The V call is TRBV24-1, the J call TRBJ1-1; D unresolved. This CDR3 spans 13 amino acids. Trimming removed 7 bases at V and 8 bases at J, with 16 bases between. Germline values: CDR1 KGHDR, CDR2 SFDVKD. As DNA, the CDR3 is TGTGCCACCAGCCGAGGATCCCGACGGGAAGCTTTCTTT. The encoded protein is CATSRGSRREAFF.

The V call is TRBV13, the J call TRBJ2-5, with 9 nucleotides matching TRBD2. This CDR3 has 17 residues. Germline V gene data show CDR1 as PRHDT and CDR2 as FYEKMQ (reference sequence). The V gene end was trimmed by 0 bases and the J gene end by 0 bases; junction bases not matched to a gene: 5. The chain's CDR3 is CASSLGEASGDQETQYF. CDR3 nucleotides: TGTGCCAGCAGCTTAGGCGAGGCTAGCGGGGACCAAGAGACCCAGTACTTC.

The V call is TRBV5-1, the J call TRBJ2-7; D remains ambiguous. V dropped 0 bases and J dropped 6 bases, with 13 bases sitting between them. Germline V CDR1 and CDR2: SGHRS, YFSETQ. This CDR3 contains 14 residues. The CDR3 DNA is TGCGCCAGCAGCTTGGTCCTGTCAGTGGGCGAGCAGTACTTC. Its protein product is CASSLVLSVGEQYF.

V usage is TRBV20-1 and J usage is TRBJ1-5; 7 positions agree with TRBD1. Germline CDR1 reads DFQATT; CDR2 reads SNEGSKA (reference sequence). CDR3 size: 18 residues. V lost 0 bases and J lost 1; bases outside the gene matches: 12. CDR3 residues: CSAREREEGARSNQPQHF. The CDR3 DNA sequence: TGCAGTGCTAGAGAGAGGGAAGAGGGGGCGCGGAGCAATCAGCCCCAGCATTTT.

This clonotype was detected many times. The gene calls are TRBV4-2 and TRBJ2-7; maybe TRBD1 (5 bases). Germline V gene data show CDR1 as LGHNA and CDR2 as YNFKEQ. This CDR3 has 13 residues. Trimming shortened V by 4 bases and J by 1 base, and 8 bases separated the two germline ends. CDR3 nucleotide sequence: TGTGCCAGCAGCCCGGACACATCCTACGAGCAGTACTTC. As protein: CASSPDTSYEQYF.

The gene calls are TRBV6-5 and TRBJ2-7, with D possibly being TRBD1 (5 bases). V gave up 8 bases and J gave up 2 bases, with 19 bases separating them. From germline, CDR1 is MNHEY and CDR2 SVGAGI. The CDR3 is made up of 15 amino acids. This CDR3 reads CASHTRVRGPYEQYF. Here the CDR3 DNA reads TGTGCCAGCCATACCAGGGTCAGAGGTCCCTACGAGCAGTACTTC.

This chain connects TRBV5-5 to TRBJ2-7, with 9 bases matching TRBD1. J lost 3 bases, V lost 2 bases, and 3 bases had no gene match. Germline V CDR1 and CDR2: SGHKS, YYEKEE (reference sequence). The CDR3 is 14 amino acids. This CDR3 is CASSLLTGGYEQYV. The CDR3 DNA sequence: TGTGCCAGCAGCTTACTGACAGGGGGCTACGAGCAGTACGTC.

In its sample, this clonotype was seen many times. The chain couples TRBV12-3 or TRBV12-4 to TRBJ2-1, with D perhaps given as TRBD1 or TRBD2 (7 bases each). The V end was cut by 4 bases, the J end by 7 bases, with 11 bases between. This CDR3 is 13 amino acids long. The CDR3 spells CASSSGGGNEQFF. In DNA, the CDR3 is TGTGCCAGCAGTTCAGGGGGGGGTAATGAGCAGTTCTTC.

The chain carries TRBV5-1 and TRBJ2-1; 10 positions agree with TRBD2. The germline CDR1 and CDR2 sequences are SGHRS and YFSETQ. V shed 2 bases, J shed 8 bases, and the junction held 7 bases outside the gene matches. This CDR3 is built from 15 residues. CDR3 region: CASSLAGGPWDEQFF. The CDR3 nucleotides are TGCGCCAGCAGCTTAGCGGGGGGGCCCTGGGATGAGCAGTTCTTC.

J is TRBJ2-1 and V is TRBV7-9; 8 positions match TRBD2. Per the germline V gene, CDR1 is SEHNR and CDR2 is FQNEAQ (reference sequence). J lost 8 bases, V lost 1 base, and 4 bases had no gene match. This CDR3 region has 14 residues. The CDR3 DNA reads TGTGCCAGCAGCTTAGGACTAGCGAGCCATGAGCAGTTCTTC. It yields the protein CASSLGLASHEQFF.

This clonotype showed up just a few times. CDR3 DNA sequence: TGCAGTGCGGTGCCCGGTATCACAGATACGCAGTATTTT. It is translated as CSAVPGITDTQYF. The V call is TRBV20-1, the J call TRBJ2-3; D not resolved. This CDR3 is built from 13 residues. Germline-derived CDR1 and CDR2 are DFQATT and SNEGSKA (reference sequence). The germline V and J ends were trimmed by 6 bases and 2 bases, with 12 bases remaining between them.

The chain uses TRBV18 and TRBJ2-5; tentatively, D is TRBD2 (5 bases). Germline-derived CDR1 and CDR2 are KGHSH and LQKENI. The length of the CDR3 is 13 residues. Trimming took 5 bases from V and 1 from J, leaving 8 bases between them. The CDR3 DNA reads TGTGCCAGCTCATCGCGGGCCCAAGAGACCCAGTACTTC. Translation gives CASSSRAQETQYF.

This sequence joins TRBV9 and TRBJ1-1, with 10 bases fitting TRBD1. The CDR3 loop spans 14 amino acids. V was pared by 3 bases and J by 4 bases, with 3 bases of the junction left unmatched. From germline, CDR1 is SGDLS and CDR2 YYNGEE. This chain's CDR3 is CASSATGGFTEAFF. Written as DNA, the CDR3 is TGTGCCAGCAGCGCGACAGGGGGCTTCACTGAAGCTTTCTTT.